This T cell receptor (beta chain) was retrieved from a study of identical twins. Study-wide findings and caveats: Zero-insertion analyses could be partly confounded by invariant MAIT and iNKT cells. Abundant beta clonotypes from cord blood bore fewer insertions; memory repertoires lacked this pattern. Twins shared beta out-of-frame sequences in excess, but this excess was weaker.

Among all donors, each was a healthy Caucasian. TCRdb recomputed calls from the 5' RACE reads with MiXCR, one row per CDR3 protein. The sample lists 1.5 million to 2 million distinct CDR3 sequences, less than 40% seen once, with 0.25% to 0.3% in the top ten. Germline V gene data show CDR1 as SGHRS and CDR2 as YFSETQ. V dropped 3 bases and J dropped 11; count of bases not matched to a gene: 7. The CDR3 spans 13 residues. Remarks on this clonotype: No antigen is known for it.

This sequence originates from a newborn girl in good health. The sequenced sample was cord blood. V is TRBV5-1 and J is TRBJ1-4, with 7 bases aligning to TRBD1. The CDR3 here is CASSWTGLEKLFF. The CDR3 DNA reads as TGCGCCAGCAGCTGGACAGGCCTCGAGAAACTGTTTTTT.